Sequencing of this TCR beta chain was carried out in a study of cytomegalovirus exposure and HLA in healthy donors. Study-wide context: Genetic ancestry analysis placed around 76% of the roughly 400 donors that were genotyped in the Caucasian-associated cluster.

The PCR made use of 60 Vbeta and 13 Jbeta primers. Clones were sequenced by immunoSEQ multiplex PCR, and TCRdb holds only the in-frame ones, with some missing. Reported are more than 65,000 clones; the ten largest clones contain 2.7%. Comment on this clone: The antigen is unknown.

The study, taken as a whole, reports: Indistinguishable V segments, including TRBV6-2 and TRBV6-3, were excluded. Cytomegalovirus-associated TCR beta chains were listed, numbering 150 to 200.

CDR3 length equals 16 residues. V lost 8 bases and J lost 5, with 22 bases in between. CDR1 and CDR2 from the germline V gene are MGHDK and SYGVNS. The rearrangement joins TRBV25-1 to TRBJ2-1; D may be TRBD2 (5 bases). This TCR derives from a middle-aged man in good health and CMV-seronegative. The sample taken for sequencing was PBMCs. The DNA of the CDR3 is TGTGCCAGCCAAGGGAGAGGGTTTAGACCCGACAATGAGCAGTTCTTC. This sequence encodes CASQGRGFRPDNEQFF.